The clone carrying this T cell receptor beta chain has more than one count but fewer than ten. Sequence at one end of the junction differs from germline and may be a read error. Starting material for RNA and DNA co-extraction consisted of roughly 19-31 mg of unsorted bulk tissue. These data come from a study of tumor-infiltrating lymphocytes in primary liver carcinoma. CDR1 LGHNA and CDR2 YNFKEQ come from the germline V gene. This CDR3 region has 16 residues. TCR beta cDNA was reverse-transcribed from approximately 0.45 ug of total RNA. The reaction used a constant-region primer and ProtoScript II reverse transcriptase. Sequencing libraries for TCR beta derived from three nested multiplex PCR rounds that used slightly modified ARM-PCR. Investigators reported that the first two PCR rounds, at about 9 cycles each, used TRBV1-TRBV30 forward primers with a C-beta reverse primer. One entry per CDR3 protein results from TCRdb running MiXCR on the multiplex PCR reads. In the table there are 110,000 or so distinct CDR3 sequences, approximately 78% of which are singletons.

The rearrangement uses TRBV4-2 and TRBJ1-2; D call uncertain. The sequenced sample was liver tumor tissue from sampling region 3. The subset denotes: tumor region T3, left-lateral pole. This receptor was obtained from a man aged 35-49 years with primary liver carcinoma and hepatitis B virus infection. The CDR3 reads CANSQDPSAGNYGYTF. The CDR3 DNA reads TGTGCCAACAGCCAGGACCCTTCTGCGGGTAACTATGGCTACACTTTC.